The 4 T cell receptor beta chains given below trace back to one sample, sequenced in a study of cytomegalovirus exposure and HLA in healthy donors. In the PCR, 60 Vbeta and 13 Jbeta primers were used. Sequencing was performed with immunoSEQ multiplex PCR; in TCRdb, only in-frame clones are kept and a portion is missing. This repertoire includes under 200,000 clones. The sequenced material came from PBMCs. These receptors all come from a woman aged 18-29 years in good health and CMV-seropositive.

This sequence joins TRBV4-3 and TRBJ2-2, with 9 nucleotides matching TRBD2. The CDR3 consists of 16 residues. Germline V gene sequence: CDR1 LGHNA, CDR2 YSLEER. Trimming took 1 base from V and 5 from J; bases not matched to a gene: 5. Here the CDR3 reads CASSQAGTSLTGELFF. The CDR3 DNA reads as TGCGCCAGCAGCCAAGCCGGGACTAGCCTAACCGGGGAGCTGTTTTTT.

The chain uses TRBV4-3 and TRBJ1-2; perhaps TRBD1 as D (6 bases). V lost 1 base, J lost 1 base, and 10 bases lay in between. The CDR3 is 15 residues long. Germline V gives CDR1 LGHNA, CDR2 YSLEER. CDR3 in amino acids: CASSQAGGGNYGYTF. In nucleotides, the CDR3 is TGCGCCAGCAGCCAAGCGGGGGGCGGTAACTATGGCTACACCTTC.

V usage is TRBV21-1 and J usage is TRBJ1-5; the table gives TRBD1 as D, unverified against the DNA. TRBV21-1 is described as a pseudogene. The CDR3 is 16 amino acids. DNA of the CDR3: TGTGCCAGCAGCGATTGGACAGCCGATAGCAATCAGCCCCAGCATTTT. It translates to CASSDWTADSNQPQHF.

This chain connects TRBV6-1 to TRBJ2-7; 7 bases map to TRBD2. CDR1 is MNHNS and CDR2 is SASEGT in the germline V gene. The ends lost 3 bases at V and 9 bases at J; junction bases unmatched: 17. The CDR3 covers 16 residues. The CDR3 reads CASSEPRNRDGRRQYF. CDR3 bases: TGTGCCAGCAGTGAGCCCCGCAACCGGGACGGGAGGAGGCAGTACTTC.